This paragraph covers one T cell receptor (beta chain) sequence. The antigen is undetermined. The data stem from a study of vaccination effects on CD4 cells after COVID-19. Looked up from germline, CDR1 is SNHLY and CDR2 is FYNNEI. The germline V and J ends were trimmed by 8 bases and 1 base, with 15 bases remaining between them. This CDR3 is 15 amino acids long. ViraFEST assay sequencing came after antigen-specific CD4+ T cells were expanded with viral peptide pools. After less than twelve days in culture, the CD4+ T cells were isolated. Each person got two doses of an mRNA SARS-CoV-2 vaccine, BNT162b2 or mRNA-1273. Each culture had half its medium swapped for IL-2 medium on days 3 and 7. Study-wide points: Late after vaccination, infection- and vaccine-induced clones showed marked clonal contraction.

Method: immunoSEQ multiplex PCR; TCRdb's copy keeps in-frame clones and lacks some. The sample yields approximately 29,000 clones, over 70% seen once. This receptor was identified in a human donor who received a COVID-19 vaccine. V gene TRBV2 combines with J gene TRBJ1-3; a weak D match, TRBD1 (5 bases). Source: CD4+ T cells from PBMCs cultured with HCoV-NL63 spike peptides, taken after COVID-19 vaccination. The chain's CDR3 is CASGRAGPSGNTIYF. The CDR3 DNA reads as TGTGCCAGCGGTCGAGCAGGGCCTTCTGGAAACACCATATATTTT.